These 26 T cell receptor beta chains came from one sample sequenced in a study of shared clonotypes between healthy human individuals. Generated by immunoSEQ multiplex PCR, the TCRdb table keeps only in-frame clones and is missing some. Of 2 million to 2.5 million clones listed, approximately 94% are singletons. Input material: naive CD4+ T cells sorted from blood. Described subset: CD45RA+ positively selected. Receptor source: a young man in good health.

This chain connects TRBV5-1 to TRBJ1-2, with 7 bases fitting TRBD1. The V gene end was trimmed by 4 bases and the J gene end by 4 bases; junction bases not matched to a gene: 16. Germline loops: CDR1 SGHRS, CDR2 YFSETQ. The length of the CDR3 is 17 residues. CDR3 protein: CASSARTGRYEAYGYTF. CDR3 sequence (DNA): TGCGCCAGCAGCGCAAGGACAGGACGGTATGAGGCCTATGGCTACACCTTC.

The chain has TRBV2 and TRBJ1-2, with D unclear. The CDR3 spans 17 residues. Trimming pared 5 bases from V and 5 bases from J, leaving 24 bases between. The germline CDR1 and CDR2 sequences are SNHLY and FYNNEI. The CDR3: CASSTRQEPSLGYGYTF. CDR3 nucleotide sequence: TGTGCCAGCAGTACCCGGCAGGAGCCTAGCCTCGGGTATGGCTACACCTTC.

V is TRBV6-1 and J is TRBJ2-4, with TRBD1 matching over 12 bases. The CDR3 has 16 amino acids. Looked up from germline, CDR1 is MNHNS and CDR2 is SASEGT. Trimming at V came to 4 bases and at J to 7 bases, leaving 8 bases not matched to a gene. CDR3 coding DNA: TGTGCCAGCAGTGTTCGGGACAGGGGGCCGGGGAACATTCAGTACTTC. This encodes CASSVRDRGPGNIQYF.

The chain couples TRBV25-1 to TRBJ1-1; TRBD1 is a possible D gene (5 bases). V was trimmed by 0 bases and J by 3 bases, leaving 8 bases between them. CDR3 length equals 14 residues. Germline V gives CDR1 MGHDK, CDR2 SYGVNS. CDR3 DNA: TGTGCCAGCAGTGAATATGGGGGTTACACTGAAGCTTTCTTT. This encodes CASSEYGGYTEAFF.

The chain uses TRBV2 and TRBJ1-2, with D unclear. Trimming left V 6 bases short and J 2 bases short, with 13 bases between. CDR1 and CDR2 (germline): SNHLY, FYNNEI. CDR3 size: 14 residues. CDR3 protein: CASSPGEGNYGYTF. The CDR3 nucleotides read TGTGCCAGCAGCCCTGGGGAGGGCAACTATGGCTACACCTTC.

This chain uses TRBV10-3 with TRBJ2-6, with D unclear. Trimming pared 6 bases from V and 0 bases from J, leaving 9 bases between. Germline CDR1 and CDR2: ENHRY and SYGVKD. The CDR3 spans 15 residues. The CDR3 bases are TGTGCCATCAGGGGATTACTCTCTGGGGCCAACGTCCTGACTTTC. Residues: CAIRGLLSGANVLTF.

This chain links TRBV7-9 with TRBJ2-1; D unresolved. The CDR3 consists of 15 residues. V lost 5 bases and J lost 5, with 16 bases in between. Germline V gene sequence: CDR1 SEHNR, CDR2 FQNEAQ (reference sequence). CDR3 bases: TGTGCCAGCAGCCCTGGGTGGGGTACTAACAATGAGCAGTTCTTC. Translating it yields CASSPGWGTNNEQFF. The variable domain in full, completed from reference TRBV7-9 and TRBJ2-1, reads DTGVSQNPRHKITKRGQNVTFRCDPISEHNRLYWYRQTLGQGPEFLTYFQNEAQLEKSRLLSDRFSAERPKGSFSTLEIQRTEQGDSAMYLCASSPGWGTNNEQFFGPGTRLTVL.

This clone has more than one count but fewer than ten. The chain couples TRBV18 to TRBJ2-5; TRBD1 matches at 7 bases. V lost 1 base, J lost 3 bases, and 2 bases stayed unmatched. This CDR3 is built from 14 residues. The germline gives CDR1 KGHSH, CDR2 LQKENI. The CDR3 reads CASSPLTGEETQYF. DNA of the CDR3: TGTGCCAGCTCACCACTTACAGGGGAAGAGACCCAGTACTTC.

This clone was detected a few times. The chain joins TRBV19 to TRBJ1-6; no firm D call. Germline V gives CDR1 LNHDA, CDR2 SQIVND (reference sequence). This CDR3 has 14 amino acids. Trimming pared 3 bases from V and 7 bases from J, leaving 10 bases between. The CDR3 DNA follows: TGTGCCAGTAGTATCGGGCAGGCCAATTCACCCCTCCACTTT. Translation gives CASSIGQANSPLHF.

The V call is TRBV5-1, the J call TRBJ1-4; TRBD1 is a possible D gene (5 bases). The CDR3 totals 15 residues. In germline, CDR1 is SGHRS, CDR2 YFSETQ. V lost 6 bases, J lost 4 bases, and 16 bases lay in between. The CDR3 DNA reads as TGCGCCAGCACCCACAGAGGGGAAAATAATGAAAAACTGTTTTTT. It specifies CASTHRGENNEKLFF.

The rearrangement uses TRBV21-1 and TRBJ1-2; the listed D gene, TRBD1, was not tested against the DNA. TRBV21-1 is recorded as a pseudogene. This CDR3 contains 15 residues. CDR3 residues: CATTGHRPPNYGYTF. CDR3 DNA: TGTGCCACTACGGGACACCGACCTCCCAACTATGGCTACACCTTC.

The V and J genes are TRBV11-3 and TRBJ1-2; no definite D call. V lost 8 bases to trimming and J lost 10 bases, with 8 bases between them. The CDR3 runs 9 residues. Germline loops: CDR1 SGHNT, CDR2 YENEEA. CDR3 amino acids: CASEGLYTF. The CDR3 DNA follows: TGTGCCAGCGAAGGTCTCTACACCTTC.

This clone was observed once. The chain uses TRBV7-2 and TRBJ1-6; 10 bases map to TRBD1. CDR3 length equals 16 residues. Germline assignment: CDR1 SGHTA and CDR2 FQGNSA. Germline trimming cut 5 bases from V and 8 bases from J; bases unmatched to any gene: 9. CDR3 sequence reads: CASSVRTGGGDSPLHF. The CDR3 bases are TGTGCCAGCAGCGTCAGGACAGGGGGTGGCGATTCACCCCTCCACTTT.

V is TRBV4-1 and J is TRBJ1-2; D is unresolved. This CDR3 is built from 14 residues. V shed 2 bases and J shed 2 bases, with 9 bases lying between them. Germline V gene sequence: CDR1 MGHRA, CDR2 YSYEKL. CDR3 protein: CASSQSAGNYGYTF. The CDR3 DNA reads TGCGCCAGCAGCCAATCGGCAGGAAACTATGGCTACACCTTC.

J is TRBJ2-4 and V is TRBV18; a possible D gene is TRBD2 (6 bases). The CDR3 is made up of 16 amino acids. The germline CDR1 and CDR2 sequences are KGHSH and LQKENI. The V end lost 0 bases, the J end lost 3 bases, and 12 bases lay between the germline ends. The CDR3 here is CASSPPVGGDKNIQYF. As DNA, the CDR3 is TGTGCCAGCTCACCACCAGTCGGAGGGGACAAAAACATTCAGTACTTC.

The chain recombines TRBV30 with TRBJ1-6; D not resolved. CDR3 length: 14 residues. V was pared by 3 bases and J by 5 bases, with 11 bases between. The V gene's germline CDR1 is GTSNPN and CDR2 SVGIG (reference sequence). The CDR3 region is CAWRDGRNNSPLHF. The CDR3 DNA sequence: TGTGCCTGGAGGGATGGGCGAAATAATTCACCCCTCCACTTT.

This chain links TRBV6-5 with TRBJ1-2; D ambiguous. Deletions cut 4 bases from V and 8 bases from J, with 14 bases between. The CDR3 contains 13 residues. From germline, CDR1 is MNHEY and CDR2 SVGAGI. The CDR3 reads CASSSLRLGGYTF. The CDR3 nucleotides are TGTGCCAGCAGTTCACTACGGCTGGGAGGCTACACCTTC.

The V call is TRBV6-5, the J call TRBJ1-5, with TRBD1 matching over 7 bases. V was clipped by 4 bases and J by 1 base; unmatched bases: 4. The CDR3 consists of 15 residues. Germline CDR1 and CDR2: MNHEY and SVGAGI. CDR3: CASSLEGASNQPQHF. The DNA for the CDR3 is TGTGCCAGCAGTTTGGAGGGGGCGAGCAATCAGCCCCAGCATTTT.

The CDR3 bases are TGTGCCAGCAGTTTATGGCCCTTCTCTGGAAACACCATATATTTT. This sequence encodes CASSLWPFSGNTIYF. The rearrangement uses TRBV27 and TRBJ1-3; D is unresolved. The CDR3 spans 15 residues. Trimming left V 1 base short and J 0 bases short, with 7 bases between. The germline CDR1 and CDR2 sequences are MNHEY and SMNVEV (reference sequence).

This rearrangement joins TRBV7-9 to TRBJ1-1; D might be TRBD1 (6 bases). The CDR3 is 15 amino acids. Germline values: CDR1 SEHNR, CDR2 FQNEAQ (reference sequence). V gave up 7 bases and J gave up 1 base, with 16 bases separating them. DNA for the CDR3: TGTGCCAGCACCCCGGTAGGGACATCGAACACTGAAGCTTTCTTT. Translated: CASTPVGTSNTEAFF.

The chain has TRBV29-1 and TRBJ1-2; D remains ambiguous. The CDR3 has 12 residues. The germline V gene has CDR1 SQVTM and CDR2 ANQGSEA. Between the trimmed V and J ends, which lost 4 bases and 4 bases, there was a span of 10 bases. Written as DNA, the CDR3 is TGCAGCGTTGGACGGACGGCCTATGGCTACACCTTC. Translated: CSVGRTAYGYTF.

Notes on this clone: This same CDR3 is encoded by further DNA sequences in the sample. The rearrangement joins TRBV30 to TRBJ1-1; 7 positions agree with TRBD1. The CDR3 sequence is 14 residues long. V lost 6 bases to trimming and J lost 1 base; unmatched junction nucleotides: 8. Germline-derived CDR1 and CDR2 are GTSNPN and SVGIG (reference sequence). CDR3 region: CACSRGGKNTEAFF. CDR3 DNA: TGTGCCTGTAGTAGAGGGGGCAAGAACACTGAAGCTTTCTTT.

V usage is TRBV5-4 and J usage is TRBJ2-5; 7 nucleotides match TRBD2. With V trimmed by 7 bases and J by 7 bases, 10 bases remained unmatched. CDR3 length: 13 residues. Germline CDR1 SGHNT, CDR2 YYREEE (reference sequence). The CDR3 region has the DNA TGTGCCAGCGCCGCCGACCCGGGGGGGACCCAGTACTTC. Translated, it gives CASAADPGGTQYF.

The V and J genes are TRBV10-1 and TRBJ1-1, with TRBD1 as a possible D gene (6 bases). Trimming shortened V by 2 bases and J by 4 bases, and 14 bases separated the two germline ends. The germline gives CDR1 WNHNN, CDR2 SYGVQD (reference sequence). The CDR3 is 15 amino acids. CDR3 nucleotides: TGCGCCAGCAGTGAGACGGGACACGGATCCACTGAAGCTTTCTTT. Translation gives CASSETGHGSTEAFF.

This clone appeared once. The V call is TRBV6-1, the J call TRBJ1-2; 9 nucleotides match TRBD1. The ends lost 7 bases at V and 5 bases at J; junction bases unmatched: 5. The germline V gene has CDR1 MNHNS and CDR2 SASEGT. The CDR3 is 13 amino acids. The CDR3 nucleotides are TGTGCCAGCAATACGGGACAGGGTTATGGCTACACCTTC. Translating it yields CASNTGQGYGYTF.

Of note for this clone: Other nucleotide sequences from this sample produce the same CDR3. Here the CDR3 reads CASSWDRGNEQYF. CDR3 nucleotide sequence: TGCGCCAGCAGTTGGGACAGGGGAAACGAGCAGTACTTC. The V call is TRBV5-1, the J call TRBJ2-7; 10 bases align to TRBD1. The V and J ends lost 5 bases and 5 bases, in that order; junction bases with no gene match: 4. The V gene's germline CDR1 is SGHRS and CDR2 YFSETQ. This CDR3 is built from 13 residues.